One T cell receptor (beta chain) is described in this entry. A junction end diverges from the germline sequence, so it may reflect a read error. The source of the sample is a study of shared clonotypes between healthy human individuals. Germline assignment: CDR1 SGHVS and CDR2 FNYEAQ. The CDR3 has 13 amino acids. As originally analysed: Sequence data from immunoSEQ were junction-only and lacked quality scores; consequently, filtering differed. Clones were read by immunoSEQ multiplex PCR, and TCRdb kept only the in-frame ones, dropping some. From that table come the V and J calls and clone size; the DNA was used to work out D and trimming. The sample has approximately 1.1 million clones; approximately 80% are singletons.

This receptor was obtained from a man aged 18 to 29 in good health. Some clones in this sample may be carry-over from other donors' samples. The sample consisted of memory CD4+ T cells from PBMCs. Subset specified: CD45RA-negative fraction. This chain connects TRBV7-6 to TRBJ2-1; tentatively, D is TRBD1 or TRBD2 (5 bases each). This CDR3 reads CASSPQLGDEQFF. The CDR3 region has the DNA TGCGCCAGCAGCCCCCAACTGGGGGATGAGCAGTTCTTC. The complete variable domain, with remaining parts taken from reference TRBV7-6 and TRBJ2-1, reads GAGVSQSPRYKVTKRGQDVALRCDPISGHVSLYWYRQALGQGPEFLTYFNYEAQQDKSGLPNDRFSAERPEGSISTLTIQRTEQRDSAMYRCASSPQLGDEQFFGPGTRLTVL.